The T cell receptor beta chain described here comes from a study of shared clonotypes between healthy human individuals. Study-wide background: Researchers assigned three CD4 naive, three CD4 memory, two CD8 naive and one CD8 memory plate to each donor. Findings of the study overall: Despite large depth, sorted-subset datasets appeared incompletely sequenced. Non-shared clonotypes had lower generation probabilities than those shared by all four donors. The naive CD4 repertoires of a few donors were compared, and 5% to 6.5% of clonotypes were shared.

TCRdb's copy holds only in-frame clones and misses some; the assay was immunoSEQ multiplex PCR. The sample carries 800,000 to 950,000 clones, 90% to 98% recorded once. This clone has only one observation. Antigen specificity is unknown. CDR3 size: 16 residues. V was cut by 2 bases and J by 0 bases, with 10 bases left in between. CDR1 and CDR2 from the germline V gene are SGHDN and FVKESK. Only CD45RO-negative cells positively selected for CCR7 counted as naive CD8 cells, so terminally differentiated effector memory CD45RA+ cells were excluded. Input material: naive CD8+ T cells sorted from blood. The clonotype was recovered from a young man in good health. This chain links TRBV14 with TRBJ1-4, with a weak D call TRBD1 (5 bases). CDR3 region: CASSQYRSATNEKLFF. The CDR3 nucleotides are TGTGCCAGCAGCCAATACAGGAGTGCAACTAATGAAAAACTGTTTTTT.